These 15 T cell receptor beta chains were all obtained from the same sample, sequenced in a study of T cell clonotyping in hematopoietic cell transplantation. Method: immunoSEQ multiplex PCR; TCRdb's copy keeps in-frame clones and lacks some. Seen here are around 15,000 clones, around 97% observed once, and the top ten hold less than 4.5%. The sequencing used peripheral blood mononuclear cells, collected 30 days after allogeneic stem cell transplant. These receptors all come from a female patient aged 50-59 years who had an allogeneic stem cell transplant from an unrelated donor, so T cells may come from the graft donor. Some clones in this sample may be carry-over from other donors' samples.

For this clone: This CDR3 is also generated by other DNA sequences in the sample. This chain joins TRBV6-1 and TRBJ2-1; D perhaps matches TRBD2 (6 bases). Trimming cost V 2 bases and J 8 bases, with 13 bases left between them. CDR1 MNHNS and CDR2 SASEGT come from the germline V gene. The CDR3 is 14 residues long. DNA for the CDR3: TGTGCCAGCAGTGAAAAGGGACTGAGCGATGAGCAGTTCTTC. This gives the protein CASSEKGLSDEQFF.

Written as DNA, the CDR3 is TGTGCCAGCAGTCTCCTCCGGGACAGGGGAGGGTCACCCCTCCACTTT. It is translated as CASSLLRDRGGSPLHF. The rearrangement links TRBV2 to TRBJ1-6, with 10 bases aligning to TRBD1. This CDR3 has 16 amino acids. J was trimmed by 10 bases and V by 5 bases; bases with no gene match: 11. CDR1 and CDR2 (germline): SNHLY, FYNNEI.

The rearrangement links TRBV5-4 to TRBJ2-2; TRBD2 might be the D (6 bases). From germline, CDR1 is SGHNT and CDR2 YYREEE (reference sequence). The length of the CDR3 is 15 residues. V shed 3 bases and J shed 4 bases, with 13 bases lying between them. CDR3 nucleotide sequence: TGTGCCAGCAGCTCGCCTAGCGATATCACCGGGGAGCTGTTTTTT. It encodes CASSSPSDITGELFF.

The chain is built from TRBV28 and TRBJ1-5; TRBD1 is a possible D gene (5 bases). The germline V and J ends were trimmed by 3 bases and 5 bases, with 14 bases remaining between them. Germline CDR1 MDHEN, CDR2 SYDVKM. The CDR3 runs 15 residues. The CDR3 sequence is CASSLRARGYQPQHF. The CDR3 DNA is TGTGCCAGCAGTTTGAGAGCCCGGGGCTATCAGCCCCAGCATTTT.

The chain combines TRBV10-3 with TRBJ1-1; D might be TRBD1 (5 bases). The CDR3 sequence is 12 residues long. CDR1 and CDR2 (germline): ENHRY, SYGVKD. The V end lost 0 bases, the J end lost 8 bases, and 7 bases lay between the germline ends. CDR3 residues: CAISESGVEAFF. CDR3 DNA: TGTGCCATCAGTGAGTCGGGGGTAGAAGCTTTCTTT.

The V call is TRBV7-8, the J call TRBJ2-5; the match to TRBD2 covers 16 bases. CDR3 size: 18 residues. V was clipped by 1 base and J by 5 bases; unmatched bases: 7. Germline V CDR1 and CDR2: SGHVS, FQNEAQ. CDR3 amino acids: CASSLGGLAGGKRETQYF. CDR3 in DNA: TGTGCCAGCAGCTTAGGGGGACTAGCGGGGGGGAAACGGGAGACCCAGTACTTC.

The V call is TRBV27, the J call TRBJ2-5; weak D call: TRBD2 (6 bases). Trimming left V 4 bases short and J 4 bases short, with 19 bases between. This CDR3 is built from 16 residues. Germline values: CDR1 MNHEY, CDR2 SMNVEV (reference sequence). The CDR3 spells CASSSRFSGGRETQYF. In DNA, the CDR3 is TGTGCCAGCAGTTCAAGATTTAGCGGAGGGAGAGAGACCCAGTACTTC.

The chain is built from TRBV6-5 and TRBJ1-4, with D maybe TRBD1 (6 bases). Germline CDR1 and CDR2: MNHEY and SVGAGI. The CDR3 runs 15 residues. Trimming took off 5 bases at V and 3 bases at J, with 13 bases between the two ends. The CDR3 spells CASSNRGAPNEKLFF. The CDR3 bases are TGTGCCAGCAGTAACCGGGGGGCCCCTAATGAAAAACTGTTTTTT.

The genes are TRBV6-5 and TRBJ1-2; a weak D match, TRBD1 (6 bases). Germline assignment: CDR1 MNHEY and CDR2 SVGAGI. The CDR3 runs 14 residues. Trimming removed 7 bases from V and 4 bases from J, with 16 bases in between. CDR3 loop: CASKSGERGYGYTF. CDR3 in DNA: TGTGCCAGCAAATCAGGGGAGAGGGGCTATGGCTACACCTTC.

This rearrangement joins TRBV5-5 to TRBJ2-7; perhaps TRBD2 as D (5 bases). The CDR3 consists of 15 residues. V was pared by 4 bases and J by 0 bases, with 14 bases between. Germline V CDR1 and CDR2: SGHKS, YYEKEE (reference sequence). In nucleotides, the CDR3 is TGTGCCAGCAGCCCGGAGGTACACCCCTCCTACGAGCAGTACTTC. This gives the protein CASSPEVHPSYEQYF.

Only one count was recorded for this clone. The rearrangement joins TRBV4-1 to TRBJ1-5; possible D gene TRBD1, 5 bases. Germline CDR1 MGHRA, CDR2 YSYEKL. CDR3 length equals 19 residues. V lost 0 bases and J lost 4, with 22 bases in between. CDR3 residues: CASSQDPGTVLRRNQPQHF. CDR3 in DNA: TGCGCCAGCAGCCAAGATCCCGGGACGGTCCTTAGGCGGAATCAGCCCCAGCATTTT.

The rearrangement joins TRBV19 to TRBJ2-7; 7 bases fit TRBD1. CDR3 length: 13 amino acids. The V gene end was trimmed by 6 bases and the J gene end by 7 bases; junction bases not matched to a gene: 9. Per germline, CDR1 LNHDA and CDR2 SQIVND (reference sequence). CDR3 residues: CASSRDRTTEQYF. The DNA for the CDR3 is TGTGCCAGTAGCCGGGACAGAACTACGGAGCAGTACTTC.

V is TRBV27 and J is TRBJ1-1; D may be TRBD1 (5 bases). The CDR3 sequence is 14 residues long. V was pared by 2 bases and J by 4 bases, with 11 bases between. CDR1 MNHEY and CDR2 SMNVEV come from the germline V gene (reference sequence). CDR3 nucleotide sequence: TGTGCCAGCAGTTTAATGGCCAGGGCCACTGAAGCTTTCTTT. This sequence encodes CASSLMARATEAFF.

The genes are TRBV5-1 and TRBJ1-6; D is uncertain. V was clipped by 1 base and J by 0 bases, with 8 bases between them. Germline CDR1 SGHRS, CDR2 YFSETQ. This CDR3 has 16 amino acids. CDR3 DNA: TGCGCCAGCAGCTTGAGGTTGAGCTCCTATAATTCACCCCTCCACTTT. Amino acid sequence: CASSLRLSSYNSPLHF.

This chain links TRBV9 with TRBJ2-5; tentative D call: TRBD2 (7 bases). Trimming took off 1 base at V and 4 bases at J, with 17 bases between the two ends. Germline CDR1 is SGDLS and CDR2 is YYNGEE. The CDR3 consists of 16 residues. CDR3 nucleotides: TGTGCCAGCAGCGTACGGGGGGCAGTGGGGGGAGAGACCCAGTACTTC. Translation: CASSVRGAVGGETQYF.